The rows below give T cell receptor beta chains drawn from one sample of a study of CD8 T cells in ankylosing spondylitis. MiXCR, run by TCRdb on the 5' RACE reads, gives a single entry per CDR3 protein. The sample includes approximately 240,000 distinct CDR3 sequences, 20% to 30% of them seen just once. Sequencing was done on a sample of blood, either unsorted or a sorted T cell fraction (not recorded which). These receptor sequences come from a male donor with ankylosing spondylitis or in good health (not recorded which). CDR3s include the opening cysteine and the closing phenylalanine or tryptophan. Each record gives: J gene, CDR3 length, V gene, D gene, clone size, CDR3 protein, CDR3 DNA. D genes are given only for firm matches. Size values are once, few and many counts, or a class for expanded clones, and some rows have none.

J gene: TRBJ2-5
CDR3 length: 13
V gene: TRBV9
D gene: NA
clone size: NA
CDR3 protein: CASSPGPEETQYF
CDR3 DNA: TGTGCCAGCAGCCCAGGGCCGGAGGAGACCCAGTACTTC

J gene: TRBJ2-6
CDR3 length: 14
V gene: TRBV12-3/TRBV12-4
D gene: NA
clone size: NA
CDR3 protein: CASSFNGWANVLTF
CDR3 DNA: TGTGCCAGCAGTTTCAACGGTTGGGCCAACGTCCTGACTTTC

J gene: TRBJ2-7
CDR3 length: 15
V gene: TRBV20-1
D gene: NA
clone size: NA
CDR3 protein: CSASHDPGPYTEQYF
CDR3 DNA: TGCAGTGCTTCTCATGACCCGGGGCCCTATACCGAGCAGTACTTC

J gene: TRBJ1-5
CDR3 length: 13
V gene: TRBV12-3/TRBV12-4
D gene: NA
clone size: many
CDR3 protein: CASTRNLNQPQHF
CDR3 DNA: TGTGCCAGCACCCGAAACCTGAATCAGCCCCAGCATTTT

J gene: TRBJ2-7
CDR3 length: 13
V gene: TRBV29-1
D gene: NA
clone size: few
CDR3 protein: CSVESGARYEQYF
CDR3 DNA: TGCAGCGTTGAGTCGGGGGCGAGGTACGAGCAGTACTTC

J gene: TRBJ2-6
CDR3 length: 17
V gene: TRBV12-3/TRBV12-4
D gene: NA
clone size: many
CDR3 protein: CASSFTGRYSGANVLTF
CDR3 DNA: TGTGCCAGCAGTTTTACAGGAAGGTACTCTGGGGCCAACGTCCTGACTTTC

J gene: TRBJ1-4
CDR3 length: 15
V gene: TRBV12-3/TRBV12-4
D gene: NA
clone size: NA
CDR3 protein: CASSLAGEGSEKLFF
CDR3 DNA: TGTGCCAGCAGTTTAGCGGGGGAGGGATCTGAAAAACTGTTTTTT

J gene: TRBJ1-6
CDR3 length: 13
V gene: TRBV29-1
D gene: NA
clone size: many
CDR3 protein: CSVEEGVGSPLHF
CDR3 DNA: TGCAGCGTTGAAGAAGGCGTGGGATCACCCCTCCACTTT

J gene: TRBJ2-1
CDR3 length: 14
V gene: TRBV12-3/TRBV12-4
D gene: TRBD2
clone size: many
CDR3 protein: CASSLLAGSNEQFF
CDR3 DNA: TGTGCCAGCAGTCTTCTAGCGGGGAGTAATGAGCAGTTCTTC

J gene: TRBJ1-6
CDR3 length: 15
V gene: TRBV11-2
D gene: NA
clone size: many
CDR3 protein: CASSLGAENNSPLHF
CDR3 DNA: TGTGCCAGCAGCTTGGGGGCTGAGAATAATTCACCCCTCCACTTT

J gene: TRBJ2-5
CDR3 length: 12
V gene: TRBV20-1
D gene: NA
clone size: many
CDR3 protein: CSARSRLETQYF
CDR3 DNA: TGCAGTGCTAGATCCAGGTTAGAGACCCAGTACTTC

J gene: TRBJ2-5
CDR3 length: 15
V gene: TRBV20-1
D gene: NA
clone size: few
CDR3 protein: CSALTGRTTEETQYF
CDR3 DNA: TGCAGTGCCCTGACCGGCAGAACGACCGAAGAGACCCAGTACTTC

J gene: TRBJ2-5
CDR3 length: 17
V gene: TRBV7-3
D gene: TRBD2
clone size: NA
CDR3 protein: CASSLRGGLEYQETQYF
CDR3 DNA: TGTGCCAGCAGCTTAAGAGGGGGACTAGAGTACCAAGAGACCCAGTACTTC

J gene: TRBJ1-6
CDR3 length: 15
V gene: TRBV6-5
D gene: NA
clone size: many
CDR3 protein: CASSYYGRSNSPLHF
CDR3 DNA: TGTGCCAGCAGTTACTACGGACGCAGTAATTCACCCCTCCACTTT

J gene: TRBJ1-2
CDR3 length: 13
V gene: TRBV12-3/TRBV12-4
D gene: TRBD1
clone size: many
CDR3 protein: CASRRDRDYGYTF
CDR3 DNA: TGTGCCAGCAGGAGAGACAGGGACTATGGCTACACCTTC

J gene: TRBJ2-5
CDR3 length: 15
V gene: TRBV24-1
D gene: TRBD2
clone size: many
CDR3 protein: CATSDQTSSQETQYF
CDR3 DNA: TGTGCCACCAGTGATCAGACTAGCAGCCAAGAGACCCAGTACTTC

J gene: TRBJ1-1
CDR3 length: 13
V gene: TRBV14
D gene: NA
clone size: many
CDR3 protein: CASSLQPGTEAFF
CDR3 DNA: TGTGCCAGCAGCCTTCAGCCCGGGACCGAAGCTTTCTTT

J gene: TRBJ1-2
CDR3 length: 12
V gene: TRBV29-1
D gene: TRBD1
clone size: many
CDR3 protein: CSVNRDSYGYTF
CDR3 DNA: TGCAGCGTAAACCGGGACAGCTATGGCTACACCTTC

J gene: TRBJ2-4
CDR3 length: 17
V gene: TRBV6-1
D gene: NA
clone size: once
CDR3 protein: CASSERWRVLAKNIQYF
CDR3 DNA: TGTGCCAGCAGTGAACGGTGGCGGGTCCTCGCCAAAAACATTCAGTACTTC

J gene: TRBJ2-7
CDR3 length: 10
V gene: TRBV10-1
D gene: NA
clone size: NA
CDR3 protein: CARGTYEQYF
CDR3 DNA: TGCGCCCGGGGTACCTACGAGCAGTACTTC

J gene: TRBJ2-3
CDR3 length: 16
V gene: TRBV12-3/TRBV12-4
D gene: TRBD2
clone size: once
CDR3 protein: CASSSRAGGYTDTQYF
CDR3 DNA: TGTGCCAGCAGCTCCCGGGCGGGGGGATACACAGATACGCAGTATTTT

J gene: TRBJ2-7
CDR3 length: 15
V gene: TRBV7-9
D gene: TRBD1
clone size: NA
CDR3 protein: CASSWTQGAPYEQYF
CDR3 DNA: TGTGCCAGCAGCTGGACACAGGGGGCGCCCTACGAGCAGTACTTC

J gene: TRBJ2-5
CDR3 length: 15
V gene: TRBV7-9
D gene: TRBD1
clone size: NA
CDR3 protein: CASSLDSEGARAQYF
CDR3 DNA: TGTGCCAGCAGCTTAGATTCCGAGGGGGCAAGAGCCCAGTACTTC

J gene: TRBJ2-5
CDR3 length: 15
V gene: TRBV2
D gene: NA
clone size: many
CDR3 protein: CASSDGRGPRETQYF
CDR3 DNA: TGTGCCAGCAGTGATGGTCGGGGGCCCCGTGAGACCCAGTACTTC

J gene: TRBJ2-3
CDR3 length: 16
V gene: TRBV7-2
D gene: TRBD2
clone size: NA
CDR3 protein: CASSSGLAGWRDTQYF
CDR3 DNA: TGTGCCAGCAGCTCGGGACTAGCGGGGTGGAGGGATACGCAGTATTTT

J gene: TRBJ1-4
CDR3 length: 15
V gene: TRBV29-1
D gene: TRBD1
clone size: few
CDR3 protein: CSVAGDREGLGKLFF
CDR3 DNA: TGCAGCGTTGCGGGTGACAGGGAGGGTCTGGGAAAACTGTTTTTT

J gene: TRBJ1-2
CDR3 length: 15
V gene: TRBV4-1
D gene: NA
clone size: many
CDR3 protein: CASSRQEGTRAGYTF
CDR3 DNA: TGCGCCAGCAGCCGACAGGAGGGCACAAGGGCAGGCTACACCTTC

J gene: TRBJ1-1
CDR3 length: 14
V gene: TRBV6-1
D gene: NA
clone size: NA
CDR3 protein: CASNTARGNTEAFF
CDR3 DNA: TGTGCCAGCAACACCGCCCGGGGGAACACTGAAGCTTTCTTT

J gene: TRBJ2-2
CDR3 length: 13
V gene: TRBV20-1
D gene: NA
clone size: NA
CDR3 protein: CSARETATGELFF
CDR3 DNA: TGCAGTGCTAGAGAGACAGCTACCGGGGAGCTGTTTTTT

J gene: TRBJ2-3
CDR3 length: 14
V gene: TRBV19
D gene: NA
clone size: NA
CDR3 protein: CASSRDMNTDTQYF
CDR3 DNA: TGTGCCAGTAGTAGGGACATGAACACAGATACGCAGTATTTT

J gene: TRBJ2-7
CDR3 length: 15
V gene: TRBV3-1
D gene: NA
clone size: few
CDR3 protein: CASSQDIWGTYEQYF
CDR3 DNA: TGTGCCAGCAGCCAAGATATTTGGGGAACCTACGAGCAGTACTTC

J gene: TRBJ2-1
CDR3 length: 15
V gene: TRBV11-2
D gene: TRBD1
clone size: NA
CDR3 protein: CASSSDRGVYNEQFF
CDR3 DNA: TGTGCCAGCAGCTCTGACAGGGGGGTCTACAATGAGCAGTTCTTC

J gene: TRBJ1-1
CDR3 length: 14
V gene: TRBV12-3/TRBV12-4
D gene: NA
clone size: many
CDR3 protein: CASSFSNRNTEAFF
CDR3 DNA: TGTGCCAGCAGTTTTTCGAACAGGAACACTGAAGCTTTCTTT

J gene: TRBJ2-5
CDR3 length: 15
V gene: TRBV29-1
D gene: TRBD2
clone size: many
CDR3 protein: CSVDALAGLQETQYF
CDR3 DNA: TGCAGCGTTGACGCTCTAGCGGGCCTCCAAGAGACCCAGTACTTC

J gene: TRBJ2-5
CDR3 length: 14
V gene: TRBV20-1
D gene: TRBD2
clone size: few
CDR3 protein: CSARRGGATETQYF
CDR3 DNA: TGCAGTGCCCGCCGCGGGGGGGCCACAGAGACCCAGTACTTC

J gene: TRBJ2-7
CDR3 length: 16
V gene: TRBV20-1
D gene: NA
clone size: many
CDR3 protein: CSARSIGDGLSYEQYF
CDR3 DNA: TGCAGTGCTAGATCCATCGGGGACGGCCTTTCCTACGAGCAGTACTTC

J gene: TRBJ1-2
CDR3 length: 13
V gene: TRBV20-1
D gene: NA
clone size: NA
CDR3 protein: CSARVADIYGYTF
CDR3 DNA: TGCAGTGCTAGAGTCGCGGATATCTATGGCTACACCTTC

J gene: TRBJ1-6
CDR3 length: 14
V gene: TRBV5-1
D gene: NA
clone size: many
CDR3 protein: CASSSGADNSPLHF
CDR3 DNA: TGCGCCAGCAGCTCAGGGGCTGATAATTCACCCCTCCACTTT

J gene: TRBJ1-4
CDR3 length: 18
V gene: TRBV19
D gene: TRBD1
clone size: NA
CDR3 protein: CATSPPGQGATGYEKLFF
CDR3 DNA: TGTGCCACCTCCCCTCCGGGACAGGGCGCCACGGGGTATGAAAAACTGTTTTTT

J gene: TRBJ2-5
CDR3 length: 15
V gene: TRBV20-1
D gene: TRBD2
clone size: NA
CDR3 protein: CSASLLAGGPGTQYF
CDR3 DNA: TGCAGTGCTAGTCTCCTAGCGGGGGGGCCGGGGACCCAGTACTTC